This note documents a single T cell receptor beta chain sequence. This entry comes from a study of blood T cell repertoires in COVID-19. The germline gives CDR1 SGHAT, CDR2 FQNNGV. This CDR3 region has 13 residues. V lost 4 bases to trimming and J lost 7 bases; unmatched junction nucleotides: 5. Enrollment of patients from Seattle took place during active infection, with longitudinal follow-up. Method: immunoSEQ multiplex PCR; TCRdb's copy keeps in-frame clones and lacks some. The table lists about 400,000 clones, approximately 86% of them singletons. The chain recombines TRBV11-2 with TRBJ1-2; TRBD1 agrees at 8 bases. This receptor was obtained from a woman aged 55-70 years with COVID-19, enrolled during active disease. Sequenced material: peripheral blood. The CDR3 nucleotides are TGTGCCAGCAGCTCCAGGGGGCCAGGTGGCTACACCTTC. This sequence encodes CASSSRGPGGYTF.